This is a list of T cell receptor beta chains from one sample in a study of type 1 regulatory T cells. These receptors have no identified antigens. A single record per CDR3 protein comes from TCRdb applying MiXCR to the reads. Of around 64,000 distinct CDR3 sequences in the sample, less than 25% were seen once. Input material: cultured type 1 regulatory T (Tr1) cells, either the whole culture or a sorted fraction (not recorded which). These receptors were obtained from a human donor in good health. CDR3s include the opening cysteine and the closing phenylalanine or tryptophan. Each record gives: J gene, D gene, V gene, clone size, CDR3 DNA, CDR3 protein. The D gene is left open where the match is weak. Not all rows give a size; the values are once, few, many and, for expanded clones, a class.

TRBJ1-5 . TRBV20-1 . TGCAGTGCTAGTAGAGGGGGGGGTCGGCCCCAGCATTTT CSASRGGGRPQHF
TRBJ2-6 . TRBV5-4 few TGTGCCAGCAGCTTGTATTCAGGCTCTGGGGCCAACGTCCTGACTTTC CASSLYSGSGANVLTF
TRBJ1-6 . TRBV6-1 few TGTGCCACCCTAACGGGCGAGTCACCCCTCCACTTT CATLTGESPLHF
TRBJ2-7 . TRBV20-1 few TGCAGTGCTAGACAGGCTAGCGTCTACGAGCAGTACTTC CSARQASVYEQYF
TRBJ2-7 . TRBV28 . TGTGCCAGCAGGGGGGGACCTTCCTACGAGCAGTACTTC CASRGGPSYEQYF
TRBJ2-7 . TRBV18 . TGTGCCAGCTCACGACAGGTCACCTACGAGCAGTACTTC CASSRQVTYEQYF
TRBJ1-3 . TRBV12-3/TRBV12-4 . TGTGCCAGCAGCCTCTATGGGGCTGGAAACACCATATATTTT CASSLYGAGNTIYF
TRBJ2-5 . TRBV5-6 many TGTGCCAGCAGACTGGGCTGGGTCCAAGAGACCCAGTACTTC CASRLGWVQETQYF
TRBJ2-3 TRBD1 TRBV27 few TGTGCCAGCAGGAAACAGGGGGCAGATACGCAGTATTTT CASRKQGADTQYF
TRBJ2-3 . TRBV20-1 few TGCAGTGCTCCCCACGGCTCCGATACGCAGTATTTT CSAPHGSDTQYF
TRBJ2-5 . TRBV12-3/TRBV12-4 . TGTGCCAGTGGAAATTTTGCCCAAGAGACCCAGTACTTC CASGNFAQETQYF
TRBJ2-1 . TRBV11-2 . TGTGCCAGCAGCTTAGACGGGGACCCACTCTACAATGAGCAGTTCTTC CASSLDGDPLYNEQFF
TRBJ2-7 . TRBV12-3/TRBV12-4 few TGTGCCAGCAGTTTCTACGGTAACGGACGCGAGCAGTACTTC CASSFYGNGREQYF
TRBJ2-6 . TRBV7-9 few TGTGCCAGCAGCTCTTACTCTGGGGCCAACGTCCTGACTTTC CASSSYSGANVLTF
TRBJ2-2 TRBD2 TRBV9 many TGTGCCAGCAGCGCCCGAGGGACTAGCGGGCTGGCCGGGGAGCTGTTTTTT CASSARGTSGLAGELFF
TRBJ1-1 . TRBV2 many TGTGCCAGCAGTGAGTTGGGGACACGGGCTGAAGCTTTCTTT CASSELGTRAEAFF
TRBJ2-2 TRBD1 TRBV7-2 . TGTGCCAGCTCAAAAGAGGGGACAGCCACCGGGGAGCTGTTTTTT CASSKEGTATGELFF
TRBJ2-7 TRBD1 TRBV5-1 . TGCGCCAGCAGCGTAGGATCCCCGGGACAGGGAACGTGGGTTGTGGACGAGCAGTACTTC CASSVGSPGQGTWVVDEQYF
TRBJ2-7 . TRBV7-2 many TGTGCCAGCAGCTTACCGACAACACTCGAGCAGTACTTC CASSLPTTLEQYF
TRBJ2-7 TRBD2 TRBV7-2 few TGTGCCAGCAGCTTAGTCTTCTCTAGCGGGAGGGCCGAGCAGTACTTC CASSLVFSSGRAEQYF
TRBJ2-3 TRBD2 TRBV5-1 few TGCGCCAGCAGCGCGCGGCTAGCGGGACCCACAGATACGCAGTATTTT CASSARLAGPTDTQYF
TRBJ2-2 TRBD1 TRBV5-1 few TGCGCCAGCAGCGGGAACGTACCAGGGGGCCCCACCGGGGAGCTGTTTTTT CASSGNVPGGPTGELFF
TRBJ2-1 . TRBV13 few TGTGCCAGCAGCCCGAGGAACAGGGGAGGGTCCTACAATGAGCAGTTCTTC CASSPRNRGGSYNEQFF
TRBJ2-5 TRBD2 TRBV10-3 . TGTGCCATCAGTGGGGCGGGAGCTACGGAAGGGACCCAGTACTTC CAISGAGATEGTQYF
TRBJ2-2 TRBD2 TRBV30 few TGTGCCTGGACGGGGACTAGTCGGTCGGGGGAGCTGTTTTTT CAWTGTSRSGELFF
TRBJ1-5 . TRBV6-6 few TGTGCCAGCATTTCAGGGAGGGCTAGCAATCAGCCCCAGCATTTT CASISGRASNQPQHF
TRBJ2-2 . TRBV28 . TGTGCCAGCAGGCCCGGGACTCCGAACACCGGGGAGCTGTTTTTT CASRPGTPNTGELFF
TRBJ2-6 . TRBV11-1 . TGTGCCAGCAGCCCGCGGGGACGGACCTCTGGGGCCAACGTCCTGACTTTC CASSPRGRTSGANVLTF
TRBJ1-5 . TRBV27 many TGTGCCAGCAGTTTATCGGGTAAATCCGGGCCCCAGCATTTT CASSLSGKSGPQHF
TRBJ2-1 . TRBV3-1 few TGTGCCAGCAGCCAAGCCGATGAGCAGTTCTTC CASSQADEQFF
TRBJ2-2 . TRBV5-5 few TGTGCCAGCAGCTTCCGACAGTTCCCCGGGGAGCTGTTTTTT CASSFRQFPGELFF
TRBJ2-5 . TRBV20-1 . TGCAGTGCTATGCCCGGGAGTGAGACCCAGTACTTC CSAMPGSETQYF
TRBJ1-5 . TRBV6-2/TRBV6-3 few TGTGCCAGCAGTGCAGGGAGCCGAAATCAGCCCCAGCATTTT CASSAGSRNQPQHF
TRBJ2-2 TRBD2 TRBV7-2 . TGTGCCAGCAGCTCGCCTAGCGGGAGGCGGGAGCTGTTTTTT CASSSPSGRRELFF
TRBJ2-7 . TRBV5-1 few TGCGCCAGCAGCTTGTTGAGGGGCTCGGAAGGCGAGCAGTACTTC CASSLLRGSEGEQYF
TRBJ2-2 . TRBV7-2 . TGTGCCAGCAGCTTAGCGGGGTTTGGTTTCGGGGAGCTGTTTTTT CASSLAGFGFGELFF
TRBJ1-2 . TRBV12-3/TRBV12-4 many TGTGCCAGCAGTTTATTGGCCTTCCCGGGCTACACCTTC CASSLLAFPGYTF